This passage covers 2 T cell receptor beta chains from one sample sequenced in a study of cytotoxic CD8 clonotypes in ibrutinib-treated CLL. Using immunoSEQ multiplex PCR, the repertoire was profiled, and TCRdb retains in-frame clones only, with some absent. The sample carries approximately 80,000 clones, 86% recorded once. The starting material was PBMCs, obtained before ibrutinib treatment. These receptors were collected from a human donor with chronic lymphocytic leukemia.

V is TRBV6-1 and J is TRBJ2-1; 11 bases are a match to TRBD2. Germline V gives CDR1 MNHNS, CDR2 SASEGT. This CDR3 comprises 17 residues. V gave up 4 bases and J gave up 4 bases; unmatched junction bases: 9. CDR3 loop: CASSVFSTSGRYNEQFF. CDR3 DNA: TGTGCCAGCAGTGTTTTCAGTACTAGCGGGAGATACAATGAGCAGTTCTTC.

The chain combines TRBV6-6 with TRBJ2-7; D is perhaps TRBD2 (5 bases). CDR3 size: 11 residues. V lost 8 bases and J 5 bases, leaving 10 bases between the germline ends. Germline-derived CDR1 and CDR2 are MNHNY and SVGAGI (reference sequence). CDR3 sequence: CASEGGHEQYF. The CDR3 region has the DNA TGTGCCAGCGAGGGCGGCCACGAGCAGTACTTC.